The sequence of this T cell receptor (beta chain) was determined in a study of cytomegalovirus exposure and HLA in healthy donors. The study ran its PCR with 60 Vbeta and 13 Jbeta primers. The assay was immunoSEQ multiplex PCR, and TCRdb's table has in-frame clones only and misses some. The sample yields about 300,000 clones, roughly 89% seen once. Notes on the study in general: Later analysis suggested most CMV-associated TCR beta chains were HLA-restricted. TCR beta V- and J-gene trimming, according to a later analysis, was linked to a missense DCLRE1C variant. Further analysis was carried out later, and it showed several of the most significant clusters appearing linked to common viral pathogens.

Points on this clone: Antigen specificity is unknown. At one of its ends the junction is not consistent with the germline gene, which may arise from a read error.

The CDR3 consists of 16 residues. The germline V gene has CDR1 SEHNR and CDR2 FQNEAQ (reference sequence). The rearrangement uses TRBV7-9 and TRBJ1-4; tentative D call: TRBD1 (5 bases). The receptor comes from a man aged 40-49 years in good health and CMV-seropositive. Sequences were obtained from PBMCs. This CDR3 is CSSSTQGLATNEKLFF. In DNA, the CDR3 is TGTTCCAGCAGCACTCAGGGACTTGCAACTAATGAAAAACTGTTTTTT.